This passage covers 2 T cell receptor beta chains from one sample sequenced in a study of T cell repertoires in cytomegalovirus infection. Antigen specificity for these receptors is unknown. TCRdb reprocessed the reads via MiXCR and lists one record per CDR3 protein. Of around 430,000 distinct CDR3 sequences listed, about 42% are singletons. The sample was cultured PBMCs, taken from culture after CMV antigen stimulation. These receptors were taken from a human donor in good health (CMV status not recorded). Some clones in this sample may be carry-over from other donors' samples.

This clonotype turned up a few times. The CDR3 here is CASSLATTGAHTGELFF. For the CDR3, the DNA is TGTGCCAGCAGCTTAGCCACCACAGGGGCGCACACCGGGGAGCTGTTTTTT. The chain has TRBV7-6 and TRBJ2-2, with TRBD1 matching over 7 bases. Germline V lookup: CDR1 SGHVS, CDR2 FNYEAQ. The CDR3 is 17 residues long. Trimming took 0 bases from V and 3 from J; bases not matched to a gene: 7.

Only a few counts were recorded for this clonotype. In DNA form, the CDR3 reads TGTGCCAGCAGCGTAGCTCCCACCTACGAGCAGTACTTC. Its protein is CASSVAPTYEQYF. The chain recombines TRBV9 with TRBJ2-7; the D is unclear. Trimming removed 0 bases at V and 2 bases at J, with 6 bases between. Germline V gene lookup returns CDR1 SGDLS and CDR2 YYNGEE. CDR3 size: 13 residues. Together with reference TRBV9 and TRBJ2-7, the CDR3 gives the full variable domain: DSGVTQTPKHLITATGQRVTLRCSPRSGDLSVYWYQQSLDQGLQFLIQYYNGEERAKGNILERFSAQQFPDLHSELNLSSLELGDSALYFCASSVAPTYEQYFGPGTRLTVT.